The rows below give T cell receptor beta chains drawn from one sample of a study of blood T cell repertoires in COVID-19. Assay: immunoSEQ multiplex PCR; the TCRdb copy retains only in-frame clones and omits some. The table lists 250,000 or so clones, 86% of them singletons. Source material: PBMCs or T cells enriched from blood (not recorded which). The receptors originated from a woman aged 18-30 years who had recovered from COVID-19. The CDR3 runs from the conserved cysteine through the conserved F or W. A D gene is named only where the DNA matches it firmly. A clone size is listed for some rows: how often the clone was seen (once, few, many), or a class if it is expanded.

size,D,V,J,CDR3,DNA
NA,NA,TRBV5-6,TRBJ1-6,CASSLVVNSYNSPLHF,TGTGCCAGCAGCTTGGTTGTTAACTCCTATAATTCACCCCTCCACTTT
NA,TRBD1,TRBV9,TRBJ1-2,CASRRDRGYGYTF,TGTGCCAGCAGGCGGGACAGGGGATATGGCTACACCTTC
NA,NA,TRBV10-3,TRBJ2-7,CAISEYRDYEQYF,TGTGCCATCAGTGAGTACAGGGATTACGAGCAGTACTTC
NA,NA,TRBV11-3,TRBJ2-1,CASSQRRQGGRNEQFF,TGTGCCAGCAGCCAGAGGAGGCAGGGGGGAAGGAATGAGCAGTTCTTC
NA,TRBD1,TRBV7-2,TRBJ1-4,CASSYGTGFEKLFF,TGTGCCAGCAGCTACGGGACAGGGTTTGAAAAACTGTTTTTT
NA,NA,TRBV5-4,TRBJ2-7,CASSLEGGYEQYF,TGTGCCAGCAGCTTAGAAGGCGGGTACGAGCAGTACTTC
NA,NA,TRBV19,TRBJ1-1,CASSSYRGEVMNTEAFF,TGTGCCAGTAGCAGCTATCGGGGGGAAGTTATGAACACTGAAGCTTTCTTT
NA,TRBD1,TRBV18,TRBJ2-3,CASSRGTGVGTDTQYF,TGTGCCAGCTCACGCGGAACAGGGGTGGGGACAGATACGCAGTATTTT
NA,NA,TRBV9,TRBJ2-7,CASSTHGQSFEQYF,TGTGCCAGCAGCACGCATGGACAGTCTTTCGAGCAGTACTTC
NA,TRBD1,TRBV6-5,TRBJ1-1,CATSRDRDTEAFF,TGTGCCACCAGCCGAGACAGGGACACTGAAGCTTTCTTT
NA,NA,TRBV6-6,TRBJ2-5,CASSYFYPGETQYF,TGTGCCAGCAGTTACTTCTACCCGGGAGAGACCCAGTACTTC
NA,TRBD2,TRBV18,TRBJ2-2,CASSPRRGVKSGELFF,TGTGCCAGCTCACCACGGCGGGGGGTAAAATCCGGGGAGCTGTTTTTT
once,TRBD2,TRBV5-4,TRBJ2-2,CASSLTKTSANTGELFF,TGTGCCAGCAGCTTGACCAAGACTAGCGCTAACACCGGGGAGCTGTTTTTT
NA,NA,TRBV10-1,TRBJ1-3,CASSESSSGNTIYF,TGCGCCAGCAGTGAGTCGAGCTCTGGAAACACCATATATTTT
NA,TRBD2,TRBV19,TRBJ2-1,CASSISGRRSYNEQFF,TGTGCCAGTAGTATTAGCGGGAGGAGGTCCTACAATGAGCAGTTCTTC
NA,TRBD2,TRBV2,TRBJ2-7,CASRKGTSGSRDEQYF,TGTGCCAGCAGGAAGGGGACTAGCGGGAGTCGCGACGAGCAGTACTTC
once,TRBD2,TRBV28,TRBJ2-5,CASSPLWSGRGETQYF,TGTGCCAGCAGTCCACTGTGGAGCGGGAGAGGAGAGACCCAGTACTTC
NA,TRBD1,TRBV5-1,TRBJ2-6,CASRPFSGTGDPGANVLTF,TGCGCCAGCAGACCTTTTTCCGGGACAGGGGACCCTGGGGCCAACGTCCTGACTTTC
NA,NA,TRBV29-1,TRBJ2-7,CSVLPLSSYEQYF,TGCAGCGTTCTGCCGCTGAGCTCCTACGAGCAGTACTTC
NA,TRBD1,TRBV6-2/TRBV6-3,TRBJ2-3,CASSYPDRIYYTDTQYF,TGTGCCAGCAGTTACCCGGACAGGATCTATTACACAGATACGCAGTATTTT
NA,NA,TRBV10-2,TRBJ2-7,CAAEANEDEQYF,TGCGCCGCCGAAGCAAATGAGGACGAGCAGTACTTC
NA,TRBD2,TRBV5-4,TRBJ2-3,CASSLRLADSPQYF,TGTGCCAGCAGCTTGAGACTAGCGGACAGTCCGCAGTATTTT
NA,NA,TRBV25-1,TRBJ2-7,CASSEYLGDYEQYF,TGTGCCAGCAGTGAATACTTAGGAGATTACGAGCAGTACTTC
NA,TRBD1,TRBV5-4,TRBJ1-4,CASSLARGRRKDPTNEKLFF,TGTGCCAGCAGCTTGGCCAGGGGGCGCCGGAAGGATCCAACTAATGAAAAACTGTTTTTT
NA,NA,TRBV7-9,TRBJ1-5,CASSLGSGAISNQPQHF,TGTGCCAGCAGCTTAGGTTCAGGGGCTATTAGCAATCAGCCCCAGCATTTT
once,TRBD2,TRBV11-2,TRBJ2-1,CASSILAGAPQEQFF,TGTGCCAGCAGCATACTAGCGGGGGCCCCCCAGGAGCAGTTCTTC
NA,NA,TRBV12-3/TRBV12-4,TRBJ1-2,CASSLRQTYGYTF,TGTGCCAGCAGTTTACGGCAGACTTATGGCTACACCTTC
NA,TRBD2,TRBV6-5,TRBJ2-7,CATRPLAGGSYEQYF,TGTGCCACACGCCCCCTAGCGGGGGGTTCCTACGAGCAGTACTTC
NA,NA,TRBV4-1,TRBJ2-2,CASSQITGTAYTGELFF,TGCGCCAGCAGCCAAATAACCGGGACTGCATACACCGGGGAGCTGTTTTTT
NA,TRBD2,TRBV5-1,TRBJ2-3,CASSSTGTSGGTDTQYF,TGCGCCAGCAGCTCCACCGGGACTAGCGGGGGTACAGATACGCAGTATTTT
NA,NA,TRBV29-1,TRBJ2-7,CSGSRGPEEQYF,TGCAGCGGAAGCAGGGGCCCGGAGGAGCAGTACTTC
NA,NA,TRBV19,TRBJ2-1,CASSIEFLLSSYNEQFF,TGTGCCAGTAGTATAGAGTTTCTTCTGAGCTCCTACAATGAGCAGTTCTTC
NA,TRBD1,TRBV6-5,TRBJ2-5,CASRVIDRDQETQYF,TGTGCCAGCAGGGTCATCGACAGGGACCAAGAGACCCAGTACTTC
NA,NA,TRBV27,TRBJ1-1,CASRPPGGREAFF,TGTGCCAGCAGGCCCCCGGGAGGGAGAGAAGCTTTCTTT
NA,TRBD1,TRBV4-1,TRBJ1-5,CASSEYTGGEQPQHF,TGCGCCAGCAGCGAGTACACAGGGGGCGAGCAGCCCCAGCATTTT
NA,NA,TRBV28,TRBJ2-1,CASSLDRGTYNEQFF,TGTGCCAGCAGTTTAGATCGGGGGACCTACAATGAGCAGTTCTTC
NA,NA,TRBV9,TRBJ1-2,CASSGEFDYGYTF,TGTGCCAGCAGCGGCGAATTTGACTATGGCTACACCTTC
NA,NA,TRBV28,TRBJ2-7,CASSSYGTYEQYF,TGTGCCAGCAGTTCCTACGGGACCTACGAGCAGTACTTC
once,NA,TRBV7-9,TRBJ2-7,CASSLQGLEQYF,TGTGCCAGCAGCTTACAGGGTCTCGAGCAGTACTTC
NA,TRBD2,TRBV28,TRBJ2-1,CATREGGTNEQFF,TGTGCCACCCGGGAGGGAGGGACGAATGAGCAGTTCTTC
NA,TRBD1,TRBV19,TRBJ2-1,CASSPGTGYAQFF,TGTGCCAGTAGTCCCGGGACAGGGTACGCGCAGTTCTTC
once,TRBD1,TRBV19,TRBJ1-1,CASMTGAGDTEAFF,TGTGCCAGTATGACAGGGGCGGGGGACACTGAAGCTTTCTTT
many,TRBD1,TRBV2,TRBJ1-2,CASSEAGQVRNGYTF,TGTGCCAGCAGTGAAGCAGGACAGGTCCGAAATGGCTACACCTTC
NA,NA,TRBV28,TRBJ1-5,CASSFLLIRQPQHF,TGTGCCAGCAGTTTCCTGTTGATCAGGCAGCCCCAGCATTTT
NA,TRBD1,TRBV6-2/TRBV6-3,TRBJ1-2,CASSQPGGSYGYTF,TGTGCCAGCAGTCAACCAGGGGGCAGCTATGGCTACACCTTC
NA,NA,TRBV2,TRBJ1-1,CASSEELWRMNTEAFF,TGTGCCAGCAGTGAAGAATTGTGGCGGATGAACACTGAAGCTTTCTTT
NA,NA,TRBV28,TRBJ1-4,CASSLDSVGEKLFF,TGTGCCAGCAGTTTAGATTCGGTCGGTGAAAAACTGTTTTTT